This T cell receptor beta chain was sequenced in a study of cytomegalovirus exposure and HLA in healthy donors. The ends were cut back, 0 bases at V and 1 base at J, with 14 bases in the middle. CDR1 and CDR2 from the germline V gene are SGHRS and YFSETQ. There are 16 residues in the CDR3. The study ran its PCR with 60 Vbeta and 13 Jbeta primers. Profiling relied on immunoSEQ multiplex PCR, and the TCRdb table lists in-frame clones only, not all of them. The sample includes some 44,000 clones, roughly 47% of them seen just once. Study-wide findings and caveats: Association of a missense DCLRE1C variant with TCR beta V- and J-gene trimming was reported in a later analysis.

For this clone: Its specificity is unknown.

Sequencing was performed on PBMCs. The sequence was obtained from a human donor in good health. V and J are TRBV5-1 and TRBJ2-7, with D perhaps TRBD1 (6 bases). The CDR3 DNA reads as TGCGCCAGCAGCTTGGCAACAGGGACCTTATCCTACGAGCAGTACTTC. Translating gives CASSLATGTLSYEQYF.